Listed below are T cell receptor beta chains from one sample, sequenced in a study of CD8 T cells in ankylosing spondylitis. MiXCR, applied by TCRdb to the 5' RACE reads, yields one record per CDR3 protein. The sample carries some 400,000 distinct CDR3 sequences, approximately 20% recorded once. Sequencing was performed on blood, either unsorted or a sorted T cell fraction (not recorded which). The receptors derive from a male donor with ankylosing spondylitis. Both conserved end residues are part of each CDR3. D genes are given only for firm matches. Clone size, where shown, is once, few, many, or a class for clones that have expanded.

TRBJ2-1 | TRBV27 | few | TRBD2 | TGTGCCAGCAGTCCCCTAGCGGGAGGGCCCCTCTTC | CASSPLAGGPLF
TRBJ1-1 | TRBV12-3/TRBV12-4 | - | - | TGTGCCAGCAGTTTGCCAAGAAGAAACACTGAAGCTTTCTTT | CASSLPRRNTEAFF
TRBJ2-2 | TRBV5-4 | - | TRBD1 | TGTGCCAGCAGGCAACAGGGGGCCGGGGAGCTGTTTTTT | CASRQQGAGELFF
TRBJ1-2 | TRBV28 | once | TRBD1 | TGTGCCAGCAGAGACAGGGCGCGGTATGGCTACACCTTC | CASRDRARYGYTF
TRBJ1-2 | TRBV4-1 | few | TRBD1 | TGCGCCAGCAGCCAACTAGGACAGGCGCGGGGCTACACCTTC | CASSQLGQARGYTF
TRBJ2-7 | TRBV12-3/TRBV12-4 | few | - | TGTGCCAGCCGGAGGGGGCCAGGGTCCTACGAGCAGTACTTC | CASRRGPGSYEQYF
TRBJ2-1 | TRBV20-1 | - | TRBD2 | TGCAGTGCTAGAGCCCCTAGCGGGAGTTATGAGCAGTTCTTC | CSARAPSGSYEQFF
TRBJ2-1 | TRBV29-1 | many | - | TGCACCGGACAAGGCGGGACGACCAATGAGCAGTTCTTC | CTGQGGTTNEQFF
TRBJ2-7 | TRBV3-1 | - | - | TGTGCCAGCAGCCGTGACTGGACCGAGCAGTACTTC | CASSRDWTEQYF
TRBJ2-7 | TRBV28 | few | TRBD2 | TGTGCCAGCACATCGGGAGGGGCAGATCGGGAGCAGTACTTC | CASTSGGADREQYF
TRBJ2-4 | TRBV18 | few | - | TGTGCCAGCTCACCACCGGAGGGCTGGGCCAAAAACATTCAGTACTTC | CASSPPEGWAKNIQYF
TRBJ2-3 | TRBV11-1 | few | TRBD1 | TGTGCCAGCAGCTCACAACCTAAGGGGGCTACAGATACGCAGTATTTT | CASSSQPKGATDTQYF
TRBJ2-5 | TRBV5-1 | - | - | TGCGCCAGCAGCTGGATTGGTGACCACCAAGAGACCCAGTACTTC | CASSWIGDHQETQYF
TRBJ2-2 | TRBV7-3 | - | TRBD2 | TGTGCCAGCAGCTACGTAGCGGGAGGTACCGGGGAGCTGTTTTTT | CASSYVAGGTGELFF
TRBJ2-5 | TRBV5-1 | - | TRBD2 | TGCGCCAGCAGCTTGGCCGTGACTAGCGGAGAGACCCAGTACTTC | CASSLAVTSGETQYF
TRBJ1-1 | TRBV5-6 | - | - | TGTGCCAGCAGCTTACGACCGAATGCGGCTTTCTTT | CASSLRPNAAFF
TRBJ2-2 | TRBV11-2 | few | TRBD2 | TGTGCCAGCAGCTGGACTAGCGGGAGGGCCGGGAACACCGGGGAGCTGTTTTTT | CASSWTSGRAGNTGELFF
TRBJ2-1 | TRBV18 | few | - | TGTGCCAGCTCTGGGACGAGATACAATGAGCAGTTCTTC | CASSGTRYNEQFF
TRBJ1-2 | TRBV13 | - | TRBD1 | TGTGCCAGCAGCGCGCCATTGGGACAGCCACCCTCTAACTATGGCTACACCTTC | CASSAPLGQPPSNYGYTF
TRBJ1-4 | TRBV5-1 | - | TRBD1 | TGCGCCAGCGCAAACACCGGGACAGGGGGCTTTGAAAAACTGTTTTTT | CASANTGTGGFEKLFF
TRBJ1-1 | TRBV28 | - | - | TGTGCCAGCAGTTTGCGGGCTTCGGGGGTGAGGGGTGAAGCTTTCTTT | CASSLRASGVRGEAFF
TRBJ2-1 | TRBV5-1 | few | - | TGCGCCAGCAGCCGGGGGTCTAGTGTGGAGCAGTTCTTC | CASSRGSSVEQFF
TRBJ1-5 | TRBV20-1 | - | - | TGCAGTGCTACCAAAAGAGGGGGTCAGCCCCAGCATTTT | CSATKRGGQPQHF
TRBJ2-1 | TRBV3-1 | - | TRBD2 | TGTGCCAGCGGCCGGGGGACTAGCGGAAACAATGAGCAGTTCTTC | CASGRGTSGNNEQFF
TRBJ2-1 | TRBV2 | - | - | TGTGCCAGCGCGGTAGCGGAGACCTTCGGTGAGCAGTTCTTC | CASAVAETFGEQFF
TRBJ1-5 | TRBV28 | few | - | TGTGCCAGCAGCCCACTCTGGAGGGAACGGGGCAATCAGCCCCAGCATTTT | CASSPLWRERGNQPQHF